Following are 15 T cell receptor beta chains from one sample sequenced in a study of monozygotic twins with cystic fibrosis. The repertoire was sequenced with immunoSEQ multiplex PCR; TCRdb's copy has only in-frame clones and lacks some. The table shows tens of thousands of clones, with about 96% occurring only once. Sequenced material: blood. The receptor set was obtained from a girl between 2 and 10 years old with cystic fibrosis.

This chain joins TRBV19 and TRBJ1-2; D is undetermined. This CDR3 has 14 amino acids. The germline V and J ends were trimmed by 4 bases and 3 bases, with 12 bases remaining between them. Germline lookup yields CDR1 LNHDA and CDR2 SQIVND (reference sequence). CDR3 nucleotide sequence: TGTGCCAGTAGTACGGCAGGAGTGTACTATGGCTACACCTTC. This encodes CASSTAGVYYGYTF.

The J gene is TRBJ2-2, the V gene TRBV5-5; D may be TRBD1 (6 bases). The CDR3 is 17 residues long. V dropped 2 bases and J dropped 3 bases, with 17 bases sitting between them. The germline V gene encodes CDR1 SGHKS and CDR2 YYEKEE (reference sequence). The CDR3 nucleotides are TGTGCCAGCAGCTTCTCGTTAGGGGGATATTACACCGGGGAGCTGTTTTTT. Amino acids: CASSFSLGGYYTGELFF.

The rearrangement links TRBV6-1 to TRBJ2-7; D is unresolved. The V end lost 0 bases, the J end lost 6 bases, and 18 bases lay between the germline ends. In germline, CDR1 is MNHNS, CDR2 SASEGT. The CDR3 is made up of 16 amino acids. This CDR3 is CASSEALHRLPVEQYF. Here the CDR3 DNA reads TGTGCCAGCAGTGAAGCGCTTCACCGCCTCCCCGTCGAGCAGTACTTC.

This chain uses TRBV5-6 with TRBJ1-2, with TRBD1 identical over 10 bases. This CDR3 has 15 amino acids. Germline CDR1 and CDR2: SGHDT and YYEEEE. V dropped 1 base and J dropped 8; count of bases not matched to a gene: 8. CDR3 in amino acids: CASSLSPGTGVGYTF. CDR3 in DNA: TGTGCCAGCAGCTTGTCACCCGGGACAGGGGTAGGCTACACCTTC.

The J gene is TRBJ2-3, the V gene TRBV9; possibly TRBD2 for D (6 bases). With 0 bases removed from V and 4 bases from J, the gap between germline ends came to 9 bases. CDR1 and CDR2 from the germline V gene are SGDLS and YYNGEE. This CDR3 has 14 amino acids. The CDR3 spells CASSVGLESDTQYF. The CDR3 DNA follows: TGTGCCAGCAGCGTAGGACTAGAGTCAGATACGCAGTATTTT. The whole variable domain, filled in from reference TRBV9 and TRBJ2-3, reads DSGVTQTPKHLITATGQRVTLRCSPRSGDLSVYWYQQSLDQGLQFLIQYYNGEERAKGNILERFSAQQFPDLHSELNLSSLELGDSALYFCASSVGLESDTQYFGPGTRLTVL.

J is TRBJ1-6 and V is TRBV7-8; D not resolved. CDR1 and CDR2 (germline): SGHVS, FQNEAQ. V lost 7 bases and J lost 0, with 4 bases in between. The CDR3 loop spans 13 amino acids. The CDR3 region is CASKSSYNSPLHF. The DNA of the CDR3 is TGTGCCAGCAAAAGCTCCTATAATTCACCCCTCCACTTT.

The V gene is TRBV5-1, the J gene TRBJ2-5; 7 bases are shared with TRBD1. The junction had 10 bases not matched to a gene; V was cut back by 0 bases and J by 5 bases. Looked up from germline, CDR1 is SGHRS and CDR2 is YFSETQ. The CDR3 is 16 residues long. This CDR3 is CASSLERTGFWETQYF. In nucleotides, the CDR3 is TGCGCCAGCAGCTTGGAGAGGACAGGTTTTTGGGAGACCCAGTACTTC.

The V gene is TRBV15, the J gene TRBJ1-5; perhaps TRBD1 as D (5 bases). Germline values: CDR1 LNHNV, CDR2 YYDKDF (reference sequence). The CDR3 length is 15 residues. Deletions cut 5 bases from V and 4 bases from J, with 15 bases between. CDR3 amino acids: CATSSVPGQNQPQHF. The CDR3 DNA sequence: TGTGCCACCAGCTCGGTGCCGGGGCAAAATCAGCCCCAGCATTTT. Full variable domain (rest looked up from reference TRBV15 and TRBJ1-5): DAMVIQNPRYQVTQFGKPVTLSCSQTLNHNVMYWYQQKSSQAPKLLFHYYDKDFNNEADTPDNFQSRRPNTSFCFLDIRSPGLGDTAMYLCATSSVPGQNQPQHFGDGTRLSIL.

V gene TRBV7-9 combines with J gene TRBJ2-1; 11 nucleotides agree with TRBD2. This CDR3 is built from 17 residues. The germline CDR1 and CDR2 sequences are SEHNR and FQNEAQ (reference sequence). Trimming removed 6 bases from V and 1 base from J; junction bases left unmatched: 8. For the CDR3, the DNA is TGTGCCAGCAGTACCCTACTAGCGGGAGCTTCCTACAATGAGCAGTTCTTC. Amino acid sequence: CASSTLLAGASYNEQFF.

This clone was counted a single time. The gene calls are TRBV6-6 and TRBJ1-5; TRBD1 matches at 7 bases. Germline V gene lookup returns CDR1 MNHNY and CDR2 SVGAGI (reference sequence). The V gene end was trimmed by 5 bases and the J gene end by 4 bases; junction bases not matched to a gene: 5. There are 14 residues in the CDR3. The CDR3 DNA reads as TGTGCCAGCAGTCCCGGGACAGCAAATCAGCCCCAGCATTTT. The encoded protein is CASSPGTANQPQHF.

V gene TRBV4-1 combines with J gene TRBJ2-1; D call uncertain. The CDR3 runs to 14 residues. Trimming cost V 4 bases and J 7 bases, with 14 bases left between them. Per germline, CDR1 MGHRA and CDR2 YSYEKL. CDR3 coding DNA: TGCGCCAGCAGCCCCCTCTACGTCGGGAATGAGCAGTTCTTC. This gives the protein CASSPLYVGNEQFF.

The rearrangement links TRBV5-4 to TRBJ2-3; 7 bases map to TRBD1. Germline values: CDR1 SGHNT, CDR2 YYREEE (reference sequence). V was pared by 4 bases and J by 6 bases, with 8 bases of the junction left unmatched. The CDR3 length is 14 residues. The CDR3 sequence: CASSPSTGRDTQYF. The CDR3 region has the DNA TGTGCCAGCAGCCCTTCGACAGGGCGGGATACGCAGTATTTT.

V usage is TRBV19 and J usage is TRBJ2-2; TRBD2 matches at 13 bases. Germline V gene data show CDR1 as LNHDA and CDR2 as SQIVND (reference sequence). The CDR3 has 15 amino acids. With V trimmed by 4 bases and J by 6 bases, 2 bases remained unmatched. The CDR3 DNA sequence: TGTGCCAGTAGTAGGACTAGCGGGAGTTCCGGGGAGCTGTTTTTT. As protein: CASSRTSGSSGELFF.

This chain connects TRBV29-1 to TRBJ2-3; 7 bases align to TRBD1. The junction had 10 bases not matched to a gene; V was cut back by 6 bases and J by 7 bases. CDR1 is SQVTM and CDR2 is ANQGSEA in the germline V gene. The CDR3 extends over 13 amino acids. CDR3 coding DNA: TGCAGCGTCCAACAGGACAGGATATATACGCAGTATTTT. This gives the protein CSVQQDRIYTQYF.

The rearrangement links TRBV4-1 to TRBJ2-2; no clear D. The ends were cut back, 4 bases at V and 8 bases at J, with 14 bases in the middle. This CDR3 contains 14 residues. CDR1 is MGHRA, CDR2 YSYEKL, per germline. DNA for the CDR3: TGCGCCAGCAGCCCGAGTTCGTCGGCGGGGGAGCTGTTTTTT. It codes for CASSPSSSAGELFF.